What follows describes a single TCR beta chain. The PCR used 60 Vbeta and 13 Jbeta primers. Sequencing was performed with immunoSEQ multiplex PCR; in TCRdb, only in-frame clones are kept and a portion is missing. The table records over 100,000 clones, around three quarters of them present only once. These data are taken from a study of cytomegalovirus exposure and HLA in healthy donors. CDR3 size: 17 residues. Per the germline V gene, CDR1 is SGHNT and CDR2 is YYREEE (reference sequence). The V end lost 3 bases, the J end lost 3 bases, and 21 bases lay between the germline ends. This chain uses TRBV5-4 with TRBJ1-1; D is possibly TRBD1 (6 bases). This receptor was taken from a man aged 30-40 years in good health and CMV-seropositive. Sequencing used PBMCs. CDR3 sequence: CASSSPSVRAGDTEAFF. As DNA, the CDR3 is TGTGCCAGCAGCTCCCCCTCCGTGCGGGCAGGGGACACTGAAGCTTTCTTT.